This T cell receptor beta chain was captured in a study of beta chain features in type 1 diabetes. Study conclusions and caveats: TCRB CDR3 length was moderately but significantly reduced in all four CD4+ subsets of Type 1 diabetes patients. Any HLA type influence on TCRB rearrangement was left unresolved here.

As for this clone: Antigen unknown.

V was pared by 4 bases and J by 0 bases, with 4 bases of the junction left unmatched. Germline V gene lookup returns CDR1 SGHRS and CDR2 YFSETQ. CDR3 length: 15 amino acids. The sequenced template was cDNA made from the entire isolated RNA. The protocol was immunoSEQ multiplex PCR, while the TCRdb copy is restricted to in-frame clones and leaves out a portion. The sample holds about 340,000 clones, roughly 12% seen once. The rearrangement joins TRBV5-1 to TRBJ2-3, with 8 bases identical to TRBD1. Sequencing was performed on naive CD4+ T cells from blood. The sequence was obtained from a woman younger than 30 with type 1 diabetes. CDR3 nucleotides: TGCGCCAGCAGCCCGGACAGGGCGAGCACAGATACGCAGTATTTT. Translating it yields CASSPDRASTDTQYF.